What follows are 24 T cell receptor beta chains derived from one specimen sequenced in a study of tumor and adjacent non-tumor tissue in lung cancer. The template was RNA from unsorted bulk tissue. TCRbeta libraries were built with three rounds of nested PCR, modified from ARM-PCR. In TCRdb, the multiplex PCR reads were re-called with MiXCR into one record per CDR3 protein. This table has 85,000 to 100,000 distinct CDR3 sequences, about 66% appearing once. Input material: lung tumor tissue. The receptors stem from a man aged 60 to 75 with non-small cell lung cancer.

V is TRBV2 and J is TRBJ1-5; a possible D gene is TRBD1 (5 bases). CDR3 length equals 16 residues. Germline values: CDR1 SNHLY, CDR2 FYNNEI. Trimming took 4 bases from V and 3 from J, leaving 16 bases between them. CDR3 sequence (DNA): TGTGCCAGCAGTGTAAGACATGGGGCCTCCAATCAGCCCCAGCATTTT. Encoded protein: CASSVRHGASNQPQHF.

The V call is TRBV4-3, the J call TRBJ1-2, with 9 positions matching TRBD1. The junction had 12 bases not matched to a gene; V was cut back by 5 bases and J by 11 bases. CDR1 and CDR2 (germline): LGHNA, YSLEER. This CDR3 has 14 amino acids. The CDR3 loop reads CASSFIQGAVGYTF. In DNA form, the CDR3 reads TGCGCCAGCAGCTTTATACAGGGGGCTGTTGGATACACCTTC.

With respect to this clonotype: Its ends do not fully match the called genes, so a read error is possible. The V call is TRBV20-1, the J call TRBJ2-5; D is ambiguous. The germline V gene encodes CDR1 DFQATT and CDR2 SNEGSKA (reference sequence). This CDR3 comprises 11 residues. The CDR3 here is CSARAGEAQYF. Written as DNA, the CDR3 is TGCAGTGCTAGAGCAGGCGAGGCCCAATACTTC.

This clonotype appeared once. The chain uses TRBV29-1 and TRBJ2-2, with no clear D. This CDR3 comprises 13 residues. The germline gives CDR1 SQVTM, CDR2 ANQGSEA. CDR3: CIANTPNTGELFF. DNA of the CDR3: TGCATCGCTAATACTCCGAACACCGGGGAGCTGTTTTTT.

The sample holds one count of this clonotype. This chain links TRBV6-6 with TRBJ1-5; D uncertain. CDR1 is MNHNY, CDR2 SVGAGI, per germline (reference sequence). V dropped 5 bases and J dropped 13 bases, with 21 bases sitting between them. The CDR3 length is 14 residues. The CDR3 region has the DNA TGTGCCAGCAGTACCCGAGATGGCAATCGACCTCAGCATTTT. As protein: CASSTRDGNRPQHF.

To note about this clonotype: A read error may produce the germline difference seen at one junction end. V gene TRBV6-5 combines with J gene TRBJ2-2, with D hard to call. CDR3 length: 13 amino acids. The germline V gene has CDR1 MNHEY and CDR2 SVGAGI. The CDR3 region is CAISSGIPGELFF. In nucleotides, the CDR3 is TGTGCCATCAGTTCTGGGATCCCCGGGGAGCTGTTTTTT.

As regards this clonotype: A much bigger clone sits one base away, suggesting this may be a read error. The chain has TRBV30 and TRBJ2-4, with no clear D. The CDR3 consists of 12 residues. Germline CDR1 and CDR2: GTSNPN and SVGIG (reference sequence). The CDR3 DNA reads TGTGCTCAGAGTGGGCGGTTAAACATTCAGTACTTC. Translating gives CAQSGRLNIQYF.

The V and J genes are TRBV19 and TRBJ1-5; D might be TRBD1 (6 bases). The CDR3 totals 15 residues. Germline V gives CDR1 LNHDA, CDR2 SQIVND (reference sequence). The V end was cut by 5 bases, the J end by 2 bases, with 13 bases between. The DNA of the CDR3 is TGTGCCAGTAGTTCCAGGGGAGGAGGCAATCAGCCCCAGCATTTT. Its translation: CASSSRGGGNQPQHF.

The gene calls are TRBV19 and TRBJ1-2; possible D gene TRBD1, 5 bases. CDR1 is LNHDA and CDR2 is SQIVND in the germline V gene (reference sequence). This CDR3 contains 15 residues. V lost 3 bases, J lost 3 bases, and 14 bases lay in between. The CDR3 sequence is CASSILGHGHYGYTF. As DNA, the CDR3 is TGTGCCAGTAGTATCCTAGGACATGGGCACTATGGCTACACCTTC.

In its sample, this clonotype is medium-sized. V is TRBV30 and J is TRBJ2-1; 9 bases are a match to TRBD1. Looked up from germline, CDR1 is GTSNPN and CDR2 is SVGIG (reference sequence). This CDR3 is 14 amino acids long. V lost 2 bases and J lost 8; bases outside the gene matches: 7. The CDR3 reads CAWSPAGTGYEQFF. The CDR3, as DNA: TGTGCCTGGAGTCCAGCCGGGACAGGGTATGAGCAGTTCTTC. The entire variable domain, with the rest obtained from reference TRBV30 and TRBJ2-1, is as follows: SQTIHQWPATLVQPVGSPLSLECTVEGTSNPNLYWYRQAAGRGLQLLFYSVGIGQISSEVPQNLSASRPQDRQFILSSKKLLLSDSGFYLCAWSPAGTGYEQFFGPGTRLTVL.

With respect to this clonotype: A junction end diverges from the germline sequence, so it may reflect a read error. The V gene is TRBV6-1, the J gene TRBJ2-5, with a possible D match to TRBD1 (5 bases). CDR1 and CDR2 from the germline V gene are MNHNS and SASEGT. This CDR3 is 14 amino acids long. The CDR3: CASSGRTFQETQHF. CDR3 DNA: TGTGCCAGCAGTGGGCGGACATTCCAAGAGACCCAGCACTTC.

Only one count was recorded for this clonotype. Compared with germline, one end of the junction differs, possibly owing to a read error. The chain couples TRBV12-3 or TRBV12-4 to TRBJ1-2; tentative D call: TRBD1 (5 bases). CDR3 size: 15 residues. Here the CDR3 reads CSSSLDGRGAYGYTF. In DNA form, the CDR3 reads TGTTCCAGCAGTCTAGACGGGCGGGGCGCCTATGGCTACACCTTC.

The chain has TRBV2 and TRBJ2-5; no reliable D call. Germline assignment: CDR1 SNHLY and CDR2 FYNNEI. Deletions cut 6 bases from V and 3 bases from J, with 14 bases between. CDR3 size: 14 residues. CDR3 protein: CASRGDSIEETQYF. CDR3 DNA sequence: TGTGCCAGCAGAGGTGACTCAATAGAAGAGACCCAGTACTTC.

Remarks on this clonotype: Germline and junction disagree at one end, which may indicate a read error. The CDR3 nucleotides are TGTGACAGCAGTGAATTTGGGGCACCCGCGAACACCCGGGAGCTGTTTTTT. Translation: CDSSEFGAPANTRELFF. The genes are TRBV6-1 and TRBJ2-2; D might be TRBD1 (5 bases). CDR3 length: 17 residues. Germline assignment: CDR1 MNHNS and CDR2 SASEGT.

About this clonotype: A single base separates this from a much larger clone, so it may be a read error. The chain has TRBV5-6 and TRBJ1-5; perhaps TRBD1 as D (6 bases). The germline CDR1 and CDR2 sequences are SGHDT and YYEEEE. The CDR3 spans 15 residues. Trimming removed 4 bases from V and 4 bases from J, with 15 bases in between. The CDR3 sequence is CASSNYRAGNQPQHF. The DNA for the CDR3 is TGTGCCAGCAGCAATTACAGGGCTGGAAATCAGCCCCAGCATTTT.

As for this clonotype: Likely a read error: the CDR3 ends without its conserved phenylalanine or tryptophan. The V and J genes are TRBV12-3 or TRBV12-4 and TRBJ1-1; D is unresolved. CDR3 length equals 14 residues. V gave up 2 bases and J gave up 1 base, with 8 bases separating them. The chain's CDR3 is CASSLQRTNTEAFS. In nucleotides, the CDR3 is TGTGCCAGCAGTTTACAGAGGACGAACACTGAAGCTTTCTCT.

The count of this clonotype is one. Possible read error: a much larger clone is one base away. V is TRBV30 and J is TRBJ1-2, with D uncertain. Trimming cost V 2 bases and J 2 bases, with 9 bases left between them. Germline V lookup: CDR1 GTSNPN, CDR2 SVGIG (reference sequence). The CDR3 sequence is 13 residues long. The CDR3 DNA follows: TGTGCCTGGAGTAGGACCCGGAACTATGGCTACACCTTC. Translation gives CAWSRTRNYGYTF.

The V call is TRBV28, the J call TRBJ1-5; 7 bases line up with TRBD1. The CDR3 spans 15 residues. CDR1 is MDHEN and CDR2 is SYDVKM in the germline V gene. Unmatched junction bases numbered 5, after V lost 6 bases and J lost 0 bases. Here the CDR3 DNA reads TGTGCCAGCAGGAAAGGGGGCCCTAGCAATCAGCCCCAGCATTTT. Translating gives CASRKGGPSNQPQHF.

This CDR3 reads CASSPGAGGLDTGELFF. Here the CDR3 DNA reads TGTGCCAGCAGCCCAGGTGCAGGGGGCCTAGACACCGGGGAGCTGTTTTTT. This chain uses TRBV25-1 with TRBJ2-2, with 8 positions matching TRBD1. The junction had 12 bases not matched to a gene; V was cut back by 6 bases and J by 3 bases. Germline V gives CDR1 MGHDK, CDR2 SYGVNS. This CDR3 is built from 17 residues.

The chain links TRBV7-3 to TRBJ2-3; no reliable D call. The CDR3 length is 11 residues. V shed 6 bases and J shed 4 bases, with 5 bases lying between them. Germline CDR1 and CDR2: SGHTA and FQGTGA. In DNA, the CDR3 is TGTGCCAGCAGTGATCCAGATACGCAGTATTTT. It translates to CASSDPDTQYF.

V gene TRBV4-1 combines with J gene TRBJ2-3; possibly TRBD2 for D (6 bases). The CDR3 has 15 residues. Germline values: CDR1 MGHRA, CDR2 YSYEKL. Trimming cost V 10 bases and J 4 bases, with 21 bases left between them. The CDR3: CATNQGGREADTQYF. Written as DNA, the CDR3 is TGCGCCACCAACCAAGGAGGCAGGGAGGCAGATACGCAGTATTTT.

Regarding this clonotype: Compared with germline, one end of the junction differs, possibly owing to a read error. The rearrangement links TRBV6-5 to TRBJ2-6; possibly TRBD2 for D (6 bases). The CDR3 has 16 amino acids. The germline V gene has CDR1 MNHEY and CDR2 SVGAGI. The CDR3, as DNA: TGTGCCAGCAGTTATTCGGGGGACTCTGCGGCCAACGTCCTGACTTTC. Translating gives CASSYSGDSAANVLTF.

This clonotype was seen more than once but under ten times. This sequence joins TRBV7-9 and TRBJ1-5; the D is unclear. This CDR3 contains 14 residues. Germline V gene data show CDR1 as SEHNR and CDR2 as FQNEAQ (reference sequence). V was pared by 4 bases and J by 4 bases, with 11 bases between. CDR3 nucleotide sequence: TGTGCCAGCAGCTACACCGACACTAATCAGCCCCAGCATTTT. Translation gives CASSYTDTNQPQHF.

With regard to this clonotype: A much larger clone sits a single nucleotide away, making a read error possible. This chain connects TRBV7-9 to TRBJ2-3; unclear D gene. The CDR3 has 14 amino acids. The ends were cut back, 1 base at V and 2 bases at J, with 7 bases in the middle. Germline loops: CDR1 SEHNR, CDR2 FQNEAQ (reference sequence). The DNA for the CDR3 is TGTGCCAGCAGCTTAGAGAGTCCCACAGATACGCAGTATTTT. It specifies CASSLESPTDTQYF.